The 5 T cell receptor beta chains reported below all come from one sample, sequenced in a study of T-cell reconstitution after alpha-beta-depleted transplantation in children. Using unique molecular identifiers, the investigators prepared the TCRbeta library. TCRdb processed the PCR reads anew with MiXCR; each CDR3 protein has one entry. Seen here are around 410,000 distinct CDR3 sequences, about a tenth observed once, and the top ten hold about 5%. Sequenced here: PBMCs from the stem cell graft donor, sampled from the stem cell graft. Every receptor here comes from a human donor who donated a stem cell graft to a child with acute myeloid leukemia.

The V call is TRBV14, the J call TRBJ2-3, with 11 nucleotides matching TRBD2. V shed 2 bases, J shed 4 bases, and the junction held 2 bases outside the gene matches. The CDR3 length is 15 residues. The germline V gene encodes CDR1 SGHDN and CDR2 FVKESK. CDR3 region: CASSQMGLAADTQYF. The CDR3 bases are TGTGCCAGCAGCCAAATGGGACTAGCGGCAGATACGCAGTATTTT.

This rearrangement joins TRBV11-2 to TRBJ2-2, with D maybe TRBD2 (5 bases). The CDR3 runs to 15 residues. Germline V CDR1 and CDR2: SGHAT, FQNNGV. V shed 4 bases and J shed 6 bases, with 15 bases lying between them. The CDR3 is CASSWRPRAAGELFF. The CDR3 coding sequence is TGTGCCAGCAGCTGGCGACCTCGAGCGGCCGGGGAGCTGTTTTTT. Full variable domain (missing parts from reference TRBV11-2 and TRBJ2-2): EAGVAQSPRYKIIEKRQSVAFWCNPISGHATLYWYQQILGQGPKLLIQFQNNGVVDDSQLPKDRFSAERLKGVDSTLKIQPAKLEDSAVYLCASSWRPRAAGELFFGEGSRLTVL.

The rearrangement uses TRBV3-1 and TRBJ2-1; tentative D call: TRBD2 (6 bases). This CDR3 comprises 15 residues. V was shortened by 3 bases and J by 2 bases, with 11 bases between the two germline ends. Looked up from germline, CDR1 is LGHDT and CDR2 is YNNKEL (reference sequence). DNA for the CDR3: TGTGCCAGCAGCCAGCTAGCGACACCCTACAATGAGCAGTTCTTC. Protein sequence: CASSQLATPYNEQFF.

The CDR3 sequence is CASSVMGQRETQYF. The CDR3 DNA reads as TGTGCCAGCAGCGTAATGGGACAAAGGGAGACCCAGTACTTC. V gene TRBV9 combines with J gene TRBJ2-5; perhaps TRBD1 as D (6 bases). Between the trimmed V and J ends, which lost 1 base and 5 bases, there was a span of 12 bases. Germline values: CDR1 SGDLS, CDR2 YYNGEE. The CDR3 length is 14 residues.

V is TRBV5-4 and J is TRBJ1-1; 10 bases align to TRBD1. Trimming cost V 6 bases and J 4 bases; bases outside gene matches: 15. Germline loops: CDR1 SGHNT, CDR2 YYREEE (reference sequence). The length of the CDR3 is 17 residues. CDR3 in DNA: TGTGCCAGCATCCAGCTTGGGACAGGGGCCCGAGGCACTGAAGCTTTCTTT. Residues: CASIQLGTGARGTEAFF. Based on the CDR3 plus reference TRBV5-4 and TRBJ1-1, the full variable domain is ETGVTQSPTHLIKTRGQQVTLRCSSQSGHNTVSWYQQALGQGPQFIFQYYREEENGRGNFPPRFSGLQFPNYSSELNVNALELDDSALYLCASIQLGTGARGTEAFFGQGTRLTVV.